The entry below describes one T cell receptor beta chain. The antigen is undetermined. Germline CDR1 is WNHNN and CDR2 is SYGVQD (reference sequence). The length of the CDR3 is 16 residues. The ends lost 2 bases at V and 0 bases at J; junction bases unmatched: 3. This record belongs to a study of cytomegalovirus exposure and HLA in healthy donors. Whole-study results and caveats: Per published accounts, TCR beta sequences correctly predicted the HLA-A and HLA-B alleles of most subjects. Later on, an analysis found that several of the most significant clusters appeared to be linked to common viral pathogens, which included parvovirus B19. Some highly shared sequence variants likely arose as a pipeline artifact.

The PCR contained 60 Vbeta and 13 Jbeta primers. TCRdb's copy holds only in-frame clones and misses some; the assay was immunoSEQ multiplex PCR. The data show about 93,000 clones, just under 80% seen once. Material for sequencing was PBMCs. The source of this sequence is a woman aged 40-49 years in good health and CMV-seronegative. The chain recombines TRBV10-1 with TRBJ2-1; TRBD1 matches at 8 bases. The CDR3 DNA reads as TGCGCCAGCAGTGAGAGGGGGACAGGCTCCTACAATGAGCAGTTCTTC. Its translation is CASSERGTGSYNEQFF.